This T cell receptor (beta chain) was observed in a study of T cells in Graves' hyperthyroidism and ophthalmopathy. Newly diagnosed hyperthyroidism, duration under 2 months, in patients aged 18 to 65. Lactation, pregnancy, other autoimmune disease or uncontrolled infection led to exclusion of patients. This sample holds PBMCs from 9.5 to 10 ml fresh peripheral blood. The CDR3 is made up of 15 amino acids. Germline V gene lookup returns CDR1 LGHDT and CDR2 YNNKEL (reference sequence). The V and J ends lost 7 bases and 2 bases, in that order; junction bases with no gene match: 8. Template material for amplifying TCR beta CDR3 regions consisted of RNA transcripts. A first-round RT-PCR of the TCR CDR3 used the HTBI primer set. TCRdb re-derived calls from the multiplex PCR reads in MiXCR, one entry per CDR3 protein. The sample has under 200,000 distinct CDR3 sequences, roughly 10% seen once; the top ten hold 22%.

This clonotype was seen many times. This TCR derives from a woman aged 18-35 years with Graves' hyperthyroidism that later progressed to Graves' ophthalmopathy. The chain has TRBV3-1 and TRBJ2-1; 7 bases fit TRBD2. Sequencing used blood. Here the CDR3 reads CASTPGLEAYNEQFF. The CDR3 DNA sequence: TGTGCCAGCACCCCAGGACTAGAAGCCTACAATGAGCAGTTCTTC.